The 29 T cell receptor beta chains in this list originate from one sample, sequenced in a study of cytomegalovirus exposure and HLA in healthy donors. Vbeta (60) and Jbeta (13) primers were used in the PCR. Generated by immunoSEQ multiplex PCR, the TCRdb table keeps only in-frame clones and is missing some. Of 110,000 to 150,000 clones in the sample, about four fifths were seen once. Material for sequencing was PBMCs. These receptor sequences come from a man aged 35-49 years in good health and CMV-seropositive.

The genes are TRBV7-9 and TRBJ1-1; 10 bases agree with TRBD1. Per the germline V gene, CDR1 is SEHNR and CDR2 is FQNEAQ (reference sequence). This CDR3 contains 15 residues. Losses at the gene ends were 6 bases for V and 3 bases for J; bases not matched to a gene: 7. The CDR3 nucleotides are TGTGCCAGCAGTCGACAGGGGGCAATTGACACTGAAGCTTTCTTT. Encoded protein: CASSRQGAIDTEAFF.

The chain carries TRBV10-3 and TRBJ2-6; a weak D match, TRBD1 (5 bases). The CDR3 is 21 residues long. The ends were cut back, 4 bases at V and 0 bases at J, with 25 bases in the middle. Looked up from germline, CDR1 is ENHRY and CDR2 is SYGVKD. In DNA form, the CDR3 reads TGTGCCATCAGTGCACCGACAGTTGGAATACTCTCTGGCTCTGGGGCCAACGTCCTGACTTTC. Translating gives CAISAPTVGILSGSGANVLTF.

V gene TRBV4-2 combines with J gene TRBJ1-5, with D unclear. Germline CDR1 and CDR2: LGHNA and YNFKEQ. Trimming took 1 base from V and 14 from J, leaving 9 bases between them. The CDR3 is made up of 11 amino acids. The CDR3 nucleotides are TGTGCCAGCAGCCAAGGCGGGGTTAAGCATTTT. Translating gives CASSQGGVKHF.

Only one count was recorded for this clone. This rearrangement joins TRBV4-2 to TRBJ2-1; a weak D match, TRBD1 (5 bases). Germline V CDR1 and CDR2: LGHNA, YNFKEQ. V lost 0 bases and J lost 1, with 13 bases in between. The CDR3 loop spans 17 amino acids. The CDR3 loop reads CASSQDRAGLSYNEQFF. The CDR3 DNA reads TGTGCCAGCAGCCAAGATCGGGCAGGGTTGTCCTACAATGAGCAGTTCTTC.

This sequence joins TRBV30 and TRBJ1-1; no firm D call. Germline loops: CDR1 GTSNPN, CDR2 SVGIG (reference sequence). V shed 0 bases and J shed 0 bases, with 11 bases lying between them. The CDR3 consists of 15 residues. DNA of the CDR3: TGTGCCTGGAGTGTAGGAGGCGGGGTGAACACTGAAGCTTTCTTT. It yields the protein CAWSVGGGVNTEAFF.

The CDR3 DNA reads as TGTGCCATCACCGAAGACAGGGTTTTAGGAAACACCATATATTTT. This gives the protein CAITEDRVLGNTIYF. The rearrangement links TRBV10-3 to TRBJ1-3; 7 nucleotides agree with TRBD1. J gave up 4 bases and V 7 bases, and 10 bases lay outside the gene matches. The CDR3 runs 15 residues. Germline CDR1 and CDR2: ENHRY and SYGVKD.

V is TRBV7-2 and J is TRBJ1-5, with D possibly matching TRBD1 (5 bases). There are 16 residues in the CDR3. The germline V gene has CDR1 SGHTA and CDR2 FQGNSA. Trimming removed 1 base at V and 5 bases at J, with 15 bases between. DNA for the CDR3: TGTGCCAGCAGCTTAGTGCAACAGGCCTGGCATCAGCCCCAGCATTTT. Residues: CASSLVQQAWHQPQHF.

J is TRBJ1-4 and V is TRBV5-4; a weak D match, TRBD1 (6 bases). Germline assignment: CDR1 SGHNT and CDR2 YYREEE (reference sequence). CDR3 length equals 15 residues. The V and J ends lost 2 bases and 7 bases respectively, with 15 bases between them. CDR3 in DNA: TGTGCCAGCAGCTTCCAGGGGTCGTTGGGTGAAAAACTGTTTTTT. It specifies CASSFQGSLGEKLFF.

Written as DNA, the CDR3 is TGTGCCAGTAGTATAACGAGCGGGCCCTACAATGAGCAGTTCTTC. Its protein product is CASSITSGPYNEQFF. The chain is built from TRBV19 and TRBJ2-1, with TRBD2 as a possible D gene (6 bases). CDR1 and CDR2 from the germline V gene are LNHDA and SQIVND (reference sequence). Trimming shortened V by 2 bases and J by 2 bases, and 10 bases separated the two germline ends. The CDR3 totals 15 residues.

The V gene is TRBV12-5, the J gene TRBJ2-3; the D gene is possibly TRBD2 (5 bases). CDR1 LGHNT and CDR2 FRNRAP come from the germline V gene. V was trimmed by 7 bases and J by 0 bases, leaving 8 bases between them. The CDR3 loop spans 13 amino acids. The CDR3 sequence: CASAGGSTDTQYF. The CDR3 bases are TGTGCTAGTGCTGGAGGAAGCACAGATACGCAGTATTTT.

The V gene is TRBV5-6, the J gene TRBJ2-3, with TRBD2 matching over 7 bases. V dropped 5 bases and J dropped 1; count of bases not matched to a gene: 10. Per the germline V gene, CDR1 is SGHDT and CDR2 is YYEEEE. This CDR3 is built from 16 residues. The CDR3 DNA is TGTGCCAGCAGGGTGACAGCGGGGAGCCGCACAGATACGCAGTATTTT. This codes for CASRVTAGSRTDTQYF.

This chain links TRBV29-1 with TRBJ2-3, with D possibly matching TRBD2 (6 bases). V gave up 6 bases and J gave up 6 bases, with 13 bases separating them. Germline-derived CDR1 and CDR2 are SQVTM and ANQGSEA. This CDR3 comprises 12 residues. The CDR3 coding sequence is TGCAGCGTGCGGGGCGGGTTTGATACGCAGTATTTT. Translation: CSVRGGFDTQYF.

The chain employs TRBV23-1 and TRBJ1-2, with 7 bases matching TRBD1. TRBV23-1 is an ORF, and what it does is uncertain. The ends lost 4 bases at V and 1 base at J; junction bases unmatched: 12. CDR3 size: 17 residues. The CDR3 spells CASSPDRALGSNYGYTF. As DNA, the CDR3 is TGCGCCAGCAGTCCAGACAGGGCCCTCGGAAGTAACTATGGCTACACCTTC.

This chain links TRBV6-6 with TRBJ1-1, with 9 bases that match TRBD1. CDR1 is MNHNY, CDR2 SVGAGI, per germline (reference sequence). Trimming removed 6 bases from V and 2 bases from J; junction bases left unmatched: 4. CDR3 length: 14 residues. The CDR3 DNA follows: TGTGCCAGCAGGCCGGGACAGGGAAACACTGAAGCTTTCTTT. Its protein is CASRPGQGNTEAFF.

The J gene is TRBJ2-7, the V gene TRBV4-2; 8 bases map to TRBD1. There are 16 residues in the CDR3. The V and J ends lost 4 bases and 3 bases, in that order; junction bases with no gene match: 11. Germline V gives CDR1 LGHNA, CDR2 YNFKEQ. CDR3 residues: CASSPPPGTGIYEQYF. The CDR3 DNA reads TGTGCCAGCAGCCCGCCCCCCGGGACAGGAATCTACGAGCAGTACTTC.

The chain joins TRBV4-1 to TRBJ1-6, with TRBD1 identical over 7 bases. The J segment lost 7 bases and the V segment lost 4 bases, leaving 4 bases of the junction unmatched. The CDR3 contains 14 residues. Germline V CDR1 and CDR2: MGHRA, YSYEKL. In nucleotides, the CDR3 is TGCGCCAGCAGCCGGGACAGAGCCAATTCACCCCTCCACTTT. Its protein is CASSRDRANSPLHF.

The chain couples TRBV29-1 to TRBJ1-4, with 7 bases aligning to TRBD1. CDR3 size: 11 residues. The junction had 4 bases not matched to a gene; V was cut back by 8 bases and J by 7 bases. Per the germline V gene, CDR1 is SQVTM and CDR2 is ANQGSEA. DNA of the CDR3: TGCAGCTTTCAGGGGGGTGAAAAACTGTTTTTT. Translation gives CSFQGGEKLFF.

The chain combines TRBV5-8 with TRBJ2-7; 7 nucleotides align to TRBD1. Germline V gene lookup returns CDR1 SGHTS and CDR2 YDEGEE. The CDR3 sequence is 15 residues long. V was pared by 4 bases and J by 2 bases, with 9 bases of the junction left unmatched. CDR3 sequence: CASSRQGRETYEQYF. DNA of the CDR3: TGTGCCAGCAGCCGACAGGGACGAGAGACCTACGAGCAGTACTTC.

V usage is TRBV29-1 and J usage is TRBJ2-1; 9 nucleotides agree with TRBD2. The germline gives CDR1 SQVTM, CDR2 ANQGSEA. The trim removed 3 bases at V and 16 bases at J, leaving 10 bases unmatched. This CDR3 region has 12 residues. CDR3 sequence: CSVDIIAGACFF. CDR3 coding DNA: TGCAGCGTTGACATAATAGCGGGAGCTTGCTTCTTC.

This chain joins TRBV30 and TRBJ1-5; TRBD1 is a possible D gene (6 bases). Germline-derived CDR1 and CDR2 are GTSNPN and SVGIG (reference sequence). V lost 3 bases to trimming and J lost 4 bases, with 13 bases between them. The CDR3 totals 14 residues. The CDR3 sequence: CAWSPGQKNQPQHF. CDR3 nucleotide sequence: TGTGCCTGGAGCCCGGGACAAAAGAATCAGCCCCAGCATTTT.

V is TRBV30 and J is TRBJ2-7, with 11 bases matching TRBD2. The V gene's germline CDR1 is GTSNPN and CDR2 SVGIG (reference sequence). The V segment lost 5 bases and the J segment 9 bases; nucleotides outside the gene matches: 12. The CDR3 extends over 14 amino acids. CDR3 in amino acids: CAWDLTSGIRGQYF. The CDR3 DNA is TGTGCCTGGGATCTGACTAGCGGGATCCGCGGGCAGTACTTC.

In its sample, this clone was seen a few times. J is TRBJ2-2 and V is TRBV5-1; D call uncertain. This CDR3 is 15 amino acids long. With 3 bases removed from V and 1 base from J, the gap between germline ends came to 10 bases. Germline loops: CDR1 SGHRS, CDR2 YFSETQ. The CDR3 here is CASSSEPGNTGELFF. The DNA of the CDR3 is TGCGCCAGCAGCTCCGAGCCGGGGAACACCGGGGAGCTGTTTTTT.

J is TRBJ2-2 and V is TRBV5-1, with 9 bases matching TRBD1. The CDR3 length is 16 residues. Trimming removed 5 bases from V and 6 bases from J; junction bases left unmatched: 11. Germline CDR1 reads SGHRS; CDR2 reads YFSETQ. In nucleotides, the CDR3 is TGCGCCAGCAGGATCTCGAGGGACAGGGATCCCGGGGAGCTGTTTTTT. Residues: CASRISRDRDPGELFF.

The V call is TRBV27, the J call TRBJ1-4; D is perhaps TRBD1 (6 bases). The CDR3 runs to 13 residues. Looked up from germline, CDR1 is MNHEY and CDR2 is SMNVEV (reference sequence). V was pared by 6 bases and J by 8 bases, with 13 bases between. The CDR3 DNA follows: TGTGCCAGCAGCTACAGGGTGGGAGAAAAACTGTTTTTT. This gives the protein CASSYRVGEKLFF.

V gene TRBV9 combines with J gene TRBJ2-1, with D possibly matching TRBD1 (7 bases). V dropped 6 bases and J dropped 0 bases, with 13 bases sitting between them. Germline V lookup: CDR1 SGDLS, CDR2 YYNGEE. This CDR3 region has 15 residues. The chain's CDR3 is CASTPGGSSYNEQFF. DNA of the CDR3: TGTGCCAGCACCCCAGGGGGGAGCTCCTACAATGAGCAGTTCTTC.

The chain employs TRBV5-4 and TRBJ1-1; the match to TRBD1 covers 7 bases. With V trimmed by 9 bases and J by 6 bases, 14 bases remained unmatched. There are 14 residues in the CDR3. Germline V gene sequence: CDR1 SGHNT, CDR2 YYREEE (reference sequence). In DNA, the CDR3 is TGTGCCAATGTCCTCGGGACAGTCGGTTCTGAAGCTTTCTTT. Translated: CANVLGTVGSEAFF.

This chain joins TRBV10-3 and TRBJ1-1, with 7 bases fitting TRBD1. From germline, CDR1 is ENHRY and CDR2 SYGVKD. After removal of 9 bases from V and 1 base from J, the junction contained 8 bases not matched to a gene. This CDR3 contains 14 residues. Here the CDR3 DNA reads TGTGCCATACAGACAGGGCATGCGAACACTGAAGCTTTCTTT. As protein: CAIQTGHANTEAFF.

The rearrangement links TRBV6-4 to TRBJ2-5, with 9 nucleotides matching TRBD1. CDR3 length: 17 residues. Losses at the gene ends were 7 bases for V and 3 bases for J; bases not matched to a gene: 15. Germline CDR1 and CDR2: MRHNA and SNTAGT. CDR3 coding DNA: TGTGCCAGCACACAACCGTCGGACAGGGGCCCTGAAGAGACCCAGTACTTC. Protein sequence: CASTQPSDRGPEETQYF.

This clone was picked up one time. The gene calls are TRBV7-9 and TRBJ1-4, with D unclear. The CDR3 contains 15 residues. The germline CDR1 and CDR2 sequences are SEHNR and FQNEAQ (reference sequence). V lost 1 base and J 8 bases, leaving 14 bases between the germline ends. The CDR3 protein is CASSLVALGGEKLFF. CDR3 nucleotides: TGTGCCAGCAGCTTAGTAGCGCTGGGCGGCGAAAAACTGTTTTTT.